Shown below are 14 T cell receptor beta chains from a single sample sequenced in a study of T cells in Graves' hyperthyroidism and ophthalmopathy. RNA transcripts yielded amplified TCR beta CDR3 regions. When the TCR CDR3 underwent first-round RT-PCR, the HTBI primer set was used. TCRdb reprocessed the multiplex PCR reads via MiXCR and lists one record per CDR3 protein. The sample lists about 690,000 distinct CDR3 sequences; 17% were seen once. Material: blood. All receptors derive from a man aged 50 or older with Graves' hyperthyroidism.

The chain recombines TRBV5-8 with TRBJ1-1; D possibly corresponds to TRBD1 (5 bases). Germline assignment: CDR1 SGHTS and CDR2 YDEGEE. V was trimmed by 6 bases and J by 4 bases, leaving 22 bases between them. The CDR3 contains 16 residues. The CDR3 loop is CASNWKTPGLSTEAFF. CDR3 nucleotides: TGTGCCAGCAACTGGAAAACTCCAGGGCTGAGCACTGAAGCTTTCTTT.

The J gene is TRBJ2-7, the V gene TRBV7-2; 7 bases fit TRBD2. After removal of 6 bases from V and 0 bases from J, the junction contained 8 bases not matched to a gene. The germline CDR1 and CDR2 sequences are SGHTA and FQGNSA. This CDR3 has 15 amino acids. The DNA for the CDR3 is TGTGCCAGCAGACTCCCCGGGAGGCCCTCCTACGAGCAGTACTTC. Translating it yields CASRLPGRPSYEQYF.

Details on this clonotype: A much larger clone sits a single nucleotide away, making a read error possible. V is TRBV2 and J is TRBJ2-1; TRBD2 aligns across 8 bases. The germline gives CDR1 SNHLY, CDR2 FYNNEI. This CDR3 comprises 15 residues. CDR3 nucleotide sequence: TGTGCCAGCAGGGACCCGGGGGGGTTGTACAATGAGCAGTCCTTC. This encodes CASRDPGGLYNEQSF.

The chain employs TRBV28 and TRBJ2-3; TRBD2 aligns across 7 bases. Germline-derived CDR1 and CDR2 are MDHEN and SYDVKM. V gave up 7 bases and J gave up 0 bases; unmatched junction bases: 4. This CDR3 spans 14 amino acids. CDR3 sequence: CASNTGGSTDTQYF. DNA for the CDR3: TGTGCCAGCAACACGGGAGGAAGCACAGATACGCAGTATTTT.

This clonotype was counted many times. CDR3 coding DNA: TGTGCCAGCAGCCCGCTAACCCTTGGCTCCTACGAGCAGTACTTC. It codes for CASSPLTLGSYEQYF. V and J are TRBV28 and TRBJ2-7; D is undetermined. The V end lost 6 bases, the J end lost 0 bases, and 15 bases lay between the germline ends. This CDR3 is built from 15 residues. Germline loops: CDR1 MDHEN, CDR2 SYDVKM.

This clonotype was picked up many times. The chain uses TRBV10-2 and TRBJ1-2; TRBD1 matches at 7 bases. V shed 10 bases and J 8 bases; nucleotides not matched to a gene: 10. CDR3 size: 12 residues. Germline loops: CDR1 WSHSY, CDR2 SAAADI. CDR3 in amino acids: CAIRGQPSGYTF. The CDR3 DNA reads as TGCGCCATCCGGGGACAGCCTTCGGGCTACACCTTC.

This clonotype has ten or more counts. The V call is TRBV2, the J call TRBJ2-5; D is unclear. Germline values: CDR1 SNHLY, CDR2 FYNNEI. Trimming removed 3 bases from V and 0 bases from J, with 11 bases in between. The CDR3 has 15 amino acids. The CDR3 DNA is TGTGCCAGCAGTGAGATCTTTCGGTACCAAGAGACCCAGTACTTC. Translated, it gives CASSEIFRYQETQYF.

This clonotype was recorded at least ten times. The chain employs TRBV7-9 and TRBJ2-5; D uncertain. In germline, CDR1 is SEHNR, CDR2 FQNEAQ (reference sequence). This CDR3 has 14 amino acids. Trimming shortened V by 3 bases and J by 4 bases, and 12 bases separated the two germline ends. CDR3 region: CASSFTDGSETQYF. The CDR3, as DNA: TGTGCCAGCAGCTTCACGGACGGGTCAGAGACCCAGTACTTC. The full variable domain, its missing parts supplied by reference TRBV7-9 and TRBJ2-5, is DTGVSQNPRHKITKRGQNVTFRCDPISEHNRLYWYRQTLGQGPEFLTYFQNEAQLEKSRLLSDRFSAERPKGSFSTLEIQRTEQGDSAMYLCASSFTDGSETQYFGPGTRLLVL.

V and J are TRBV30 and TRBJ1-4; 10 positions match TRBD1. CDR1 GTSNPN and CDR2 SVGIG come from the germline V gene (reference sequence). V lost 5 bases, J lost 8 bases, and 8 bases stayed unmatched. The CDR3 has 14 residues. The CDR3 spells CAWSQTGGREKLFF. In nucleotides, the CDR3 is TGTGCCTGGTCTCAGACAGGGGGCCGGGAAAAACTGTTTTTT.

In its sample, this clonotype was seen many times. The V and J genes are TRBV7-8 and TRBJ2-7, with 8 bases matching TRBD1. V trimming: 6 bases; J trimming: 1 base; junction bases outside the gene matches: 2. CDR1 is SGHVS, CDR2 FQNEAQ, per germline. This CDR3 is 13 amino acids long. CDR3 DNA: TGTGCCAGCAGTACAGGGGGGTCCTACGAGCAGTACTTC. This gives the protein CASSTGGSYEQYF.

This clonotype was detected ten times or more. This chain connects TRBV11-3 to TRBJ2-3; D unresolved. In germline, CDR1 is SGHNT, CDR2 YENEEA. Trimming stripped 0 bases from V and 1 base from J, with 8 bases between. The CDR3 runs 15 residues. This chain's CDR3 is CASSLEGGRTDTQYF. The CDR3 DNA is TGTGCCAGCAGCTTAGAGGGCGGACGCACAGATACGCAGTATTTT.

This clonotype was seen ten or more times. The chain employs TRBV7-9 and TRBJ2-5; D tentatively fits TRBD1 or TRBD2 (5 bases each). Germline V gene data show CDR1 as SEHNR and CDR2 as FQNEAQ (reference sequence). There are 14 residues in the CDR3. Trimming cost V 0 bases and J 5 bases, with 10 bases left between them. Written as DNA, the CDR3 is TGTGCCAGCAGCTTAGCCAGGGACGTGGAGACCCAGTACTTC. This codes for CASSLARDVETQYF.

A few counts support this clonotype. The V and J genes are TRBV6-1 and TRBJ2-3, with 7 bases aligning to TRBD2. Germline lookup yields CDR1 MNHNS and CDR2 SASEGT. The CDR3 is 15 residues long. The ends lost 5 bases at V and 1 base at J; junction bases unmatched: 6. CDR3 nucleotide sequence: TGTGCCAGCAGTTGGGCTAGCGGCCGCACAGATACGCAGTATTTT. Amino acid sequence: CASSWASGRTDTQYF.

The chain links TRBV24-1 to TRBJ2-5; tentative D call: TRBD2 (6 bases). Between the trimmed V and J ends, which lost 2 bases and 5 bases, there was a span of 14 bases. CDR3 length: 15 amino acids. Germline values: CDR1 KGHDR, CDR2 SFDVKD. CDR3 DNA sequence: TGTGCCACCAGTGATTCCGGGGGATTGGAGGAGACCCAGTACTTC. It specifies CATSDSGGLEETQYF.